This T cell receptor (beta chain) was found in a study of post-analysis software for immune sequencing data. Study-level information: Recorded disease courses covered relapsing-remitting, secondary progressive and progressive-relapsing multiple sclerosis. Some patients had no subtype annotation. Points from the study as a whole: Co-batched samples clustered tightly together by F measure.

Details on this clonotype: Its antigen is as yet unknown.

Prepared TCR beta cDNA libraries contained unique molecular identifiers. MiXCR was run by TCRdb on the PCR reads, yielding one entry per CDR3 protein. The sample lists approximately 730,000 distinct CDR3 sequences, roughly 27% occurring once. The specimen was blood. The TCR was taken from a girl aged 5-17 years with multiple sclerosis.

CDR3 sequence: CASSSSRGPSYEQYF. CDR3 in DNA: TGTGCCAGCAGCTCGTCGCGGGGGCCCTCCTACGAGCAGTACTTC. V and J are TRBV7-8 and TRBJ2-7; a weak D match, TRBD2 (7 bases). Trimming took 4 bases from V and 0 from J, leaving 13 bases between them. Germline loops: CDR1 SGHVS, CDR2 FQNEAQ. CDR3 length: 15 residues.